This T cell receptor beta chain stems from a study of long-term antiretroviral therapy in people with HIV. Run at survey level, the immunoSEQ assay was version v3.0. Per-sample TRB depth target: about 35,000-55,000 T-cell genomes. Clones were read by immunoSEQ multiplex PCR, and TCRdb kept only the in-frame ones, dropping some. The table includes roughly 25,000 clones, over 90% detected once. Trimming shortened V by 6 bases and J by 5 bases, and 13 bases separated the two germline ends. This CDR3 has 14 residues. Germline-derived CDR1 and CDR2 are SGHAT and FQNNGV. The rearrangement uses TRBV11-2 and TRBJ2-2, with no clear D. Material: unsorted PBMCs, obtained 7.6 years after starting antiretroviral therapy. The sequence was obtained from a middle-aged woman with HIV. The CDR3 DNA follows: TGTGCCAGCAGTAGAAGTAAGGGAACCGGGGAGCTGTTTTTT. This encodes CASSRSKGTGELFF.